A single sample is the source of the 21 T cell receptor beta chains below, sequenced in a study of blood T cell repertoires in COVID-19. Profiled with immunoSEQ multiplex PCR; TCRdb holds only in-frame clones, not every one. The sample carries about 62,000 clones, 86% recorded once. The sample consisted of peripheral blood. The receptors here all came from a woman of 80 years or more with acute or convalescent COVID-19.

The gene calls are TRBV3-1 (or the pseudogene TRBV3-2) and TRBJ1-5; D is unresolved. Trimming took 1 base from V and 4 from J, leaving 8 bases between them. This CDR3 spans 14 amino acids. Germline CDR1 and CDR2: LGHDT and YNNKEL (reference sequence). Written as DNA, the CDR3 is TGTGCCAGCAGCCAAGGATACGAGAATCAGCCCCAGCATTTT. It yields the protein CASSQGYENQPQHF.

This chain links TRBV30 with TRBJ2-7; TRBD1 aligns across 7 bases. Germline CDR1 is GTSNPN and CDR2 is SVGIG (reference sequence). V was pared by 5 bases and J by 7 bases, with 5 bases of the junction left unmatched. The CDR3 loop spans 11 amino acids. In DNA, the CDR3 is TGTGCCTGGGTCGGACAGGCAGAGCAGTACTTC. Translated: CAWVGQAEQYF.

The chain recombines TRBV30 with TRBJ2-3; tentatively, D is TRBD2 (6 bases). Germline V gives CDR1 GTSNPN, CDR2 SVGIG (reference sequence). The germline V and J ends were trimmed by 2 bases and 0 bases, with 15 bases remaining between them. This CDR3 region has 16 residues. In DNA, the CDR3 is TGTGCCTGGAGTTCGTTTGGAGGGTTTAGCACAGATACGCAGTATTTT. Amino acid sequence: CAWSSFGGFSTDTQYF.

The chain carries TRBV5-1 and TRBJ2-7; 11 bases fit TRBD1. The CDR3 loop spans 15 amino acids. Germline V lookup: CDR1 SGHRS, CDR2 YFSETQ. V lost 3 bases to trimming and J lost 3 bases; unmatched junction nucleotides: 5. Here the CDR3 DNA reads TGCGCCAGCAGCTGGGGGACAGGGGGAAACTACGAGCAGTACTTC. The encoded protein is CASSWGTGGNYEQYF. Using reference TRBV5-1 and TRBJ2-7 for the parts outside the CDR3, the full variable domain is KAGVTQTPRYLIKTRGQQVTLSCSPISGHRSVSWYQQTPGQGLQFLFEYFSETQRNKGNFPGRFSGRQFSNSRSEMNVSTLELGDSALYLCASSWGTGGNYEQYFGPGTRLTVT.

CDR3: CASSPGSGNTIYF. CDR3 DNA sequence: TGCGCCAGCAGCCCGGGTTCTGGAAACACCATATATTTT. This chain uses TRBV5-1 with TRBJ1-3; D not resolved. CDR1 SGHRS and CDR2 YFSETQ come from the germline V gene. The germline V and J ends were trimmed by 4 bases and 1 base, with 6 bases remaining between them. The CDR3 spans 13 residues.

Comment on this clone: Additional DNA sequences in this sample encode the identical CDR3. The chain combines TRBV5-1 with TRBJ1-5; D gene ambiguous. Deletions cut 0 bases from V and 0 bases from J, with 7 bases between. The germline V gene has CDR1 SGHRS and CDR2 YFSETQ. The CDR3 is made up of 15 amino acids. The CDR3 is CASSLGGASNQPQHF. DNA of the CDR3: TGCGCCAGCAGCTTGGGGGGAGCTAGCAATCAGCCCCAGCATTTT.

The chain recombines TRBV6-5 with TRBJ2-2, with D tentatively TRBD2 (5 bases). Trimming took off 2 bases at V and 6 bases at J, with 13 bases between the two ends. Germline V lookup: CDR1 MNHEY, CDR2 SVGAGI. This CDR3 region has 15 residues. The CDR3 spells CASSYGPGLSGELFF. The CDR3 DNA sequence: TGTGCCAGCAGTTACGGACCGGGATTGTCCGGGGAGCTGTTTTTT.

The rearrangement uses TRBV29-1 and TRBJ1-4; possibly TRBD1 for D (6 bases). Germline lookup yields CDR1 SQVTM and CDR2 ANQGSEA. V dropped 7 bases and J dropped 11 bases, with 14 bases sitting between them. The CDR3 spans 11 residues. This CDR3 reads CSAVQGEKLFF. CDR3 in DNA: TGCAGCGCTGTACAGGGCGAGAAACTGTTTTTT.

The rearrangement links TRBV10-3 to TRBJ1-1; D ambiguous. This CDR3 has 13 amino acids. Trimming stripped 4 bases from V and 2 bases from J, with 8 bases between. Germline lookup yields CDR1 ENHRY and CDR2 SYGVKD. CDR3 DNA sequence: TGTGCCATCAGTGCGATGACTAACACTGAAGCTTTCTTT. As protein: CAISAMTNTEAFF.

This clone was detected only a few times. This chain connects TRBV3-1 (or the pseudogene TRBV3-2) to TRBJ1-3; 7 bases are shared with TRBD1. The germline gives CDR1 LGHDT, CDR2 YNNKEL (reference sequence). The CDR3 is 16 amino acids. Trimming took 4 bases from V and 0 from J; bases not matched to a gene: 6. The CDR3: CASSPGQASSGNTIYF. The CDR3 DNA reads TGTGCCAGCAGCCCCGGACAGGCAAGCTCTGGAAACACCATATATTTT.

V is TRBV3-1 (or the pseudogene TRBV3-2) and J is TRBJ1-6, with a weak D call TRBD1 (6 bases). The CDR3 totals 15 residues. Trimming left V 5 bases short and J 4 bases short, with 12 bases between. Per the germline V gene, CDR1 is LGHDT and CDR2 is YNNKEL (reference sequence). The CDR3 DNA follows: TGTGCCAGCAGCTTAAATCAGGGGTATAATTCACCCCTCCACTTT. It encodes CASSLNQGYNSPLHF.

This chain uses TRBV18 with TRBJ2-2; TRBD2 is a possible D gene (6 bases). Germline V gene data show CDR1 as KGHSH and CDR2 as LQKENI. V was pared by 6 bases and J by 2 bases, with 16 bases between. The CDR3 runs to 16 residues. CDR3 amino acids: CASSPRDGGNTGELFF. CDR3 nucleotide sequence: TGTGCCAGCTCTCCCCGAGACGGGGGAAACACCGGGGAGCTGTTTTTT.

The chain has TRBV12-3 or TRBV12-4 and TRBJ2-7; TRBD1 aligns across 10 bases. The CDR3 has 13 amino acids. J lost 8 bases, V lost 7 bases, and 8 bases had no gene match. Here the CDR3 reads CASTVGQGIKQYF. CDR3 coding DNA: TGTGCCAGCACGGTGGGACAGGGGATTAAGCAGTACTTC.

The chain has TRBV28 and TRBJ1-5, with D unresolved. The CDR3 extends over 13 amino acids. Trimming pared 10 bases from V and 6 bases from J, leaving 16 bases between. Germline V lookup: CDR1 MDHEN, CDR2 SYDVKM. For the CDR3, the DNA is TGTGCCACCGACGGACTTTTCTTTCAGCCCCAGCATTTT. Protein: CATDGLFFQPQHF. The full variable domain, in which reference TRBV28 and TRBJ1-5 provide the parts outside the CDR3, is DVKVTQSSRYLVKRTGEKVFLECVQDMDHENMFWYRQDPGLGLRLIYFSYDVKMKEKGDIPEGYSVSREKKERFSLILESASTNQTSMYLCATDGLFFQPQHFGDGTRLSIL.

The V gene is TRBV5-8, the J gene TRBJ2-3; D is uncertain. Germline CDR1 SGHTS, CDR2 YDEGEE. CDR3 length: 12 amino acids. V lost 1 base to trimming and J lost 5 bases, with 5 bases between them. The CDR3 DNA follows: TGTGCCAGCAGCTTGTCGAGAGATACGCAGTATTTT. Translating gives CASSLSRDTQYF.

This clone was seen just once. The V and J genes are TRBV5-1 and TRBJ2-5, with D possibly matching TRBD1 (6 bases). The CDR3 loop spans 11 amino acids. Trimming removed 6 bases at V and 3 bases at J, with 6 bases between. Per the germline V gene, CDR1 is SGHRS and CDR2 is YFSETQ. The CDR3 DNA sequence: TGCGCCAGCAAGGGGGAAGAGACCCAGTACTTC. This sequence encodes CASKGEETQYF.

This sequence joins TRBV5-5 and TRBJ1-5; D gene unclear. Germline V gives CDR1 SGHKS, CDR2 YYEKEE (reference sequence). V was pared by 4 bases and J by 1 base, with 6 bases between. The CDR3 extends over 13 amino acids. The CDR3 region is CASSRASNQPQHF. CDR3 bases: TGTGCCAGCAGCCGCGCCAGCAATCAGCCCCAGCATTTT.

This chain links TRBV6-5 with TRBJ1-3, with 9 positions matching TRBD1. This CDR3 contains 14 residues. Trimming removed 6 bases from V and 5 bases from J; junction bases left unmatched: 5. The germline V gene encodes CDR1 MNHEY and CDR2 SVGAGI. CDR3 bases: TGTGCCAGCAGCTTGGGGACAGGGAGAAACACCATATATTTT. Residues: CASSLGTGRNTIYF.

V is TRBV4-2 and J is TRBJ1-1; TRBD1 aligns across 7 bases. The CDR3 sequence is 16 residues long. Looked up from germline, CDR1 is LGHNA and CDR2 is YNFKEQ. The V gene end was trimmed by 4 bases and the J gene end by 4 bases; junction bases not matched to a gene: 12. This chain's CDR3 is CASSPVRGGDSTEAFF. CDR3 nucleotides: TGTGCCAGCAGCCCGGTTAGGGGTGGGGACAGCACTGAAGCTTTCTTT.

The J gene is TRBJ2-2, the V gene TRBV7-9; D unclear. The CDR3 length is 15 residues. The V end lost 5 bases, the J end lost 6 bases, and 16 bases lay between the germline ends. Germline V gene data show CDR1 as SEHNR and CDR2 as FQNEAQ (reference sequence). CDR3 sequence (DNA): TGTGCCAGCAGCCCTTGGGCCGTTCTGCCCGGGGAGCTGTTTTTT. The encoded protein is CASSPWAVLPGELFF.

The rearrangement joins TRBV6-5 to TRBJ1-1; a weak D match, TRBD1 (6 bases). The CDR3 spans 13 residues. The germline V gene encodes CDR1 MNHEY and CDR2 SVGAGI. V lost 7 bases, J lost 9 bases, and 18 bases lay in between. Here the CDR3 reads CASTTTGRMKAFF. The DNA for the CDR3 is TGTGCCAGCACCACCACAGGGCGTATGAAAGCTTTCTTT.